This T cell receptor (beta chain) was sequenced in a study of T cells in Graves' hyperthyroidism and ophthalmopathy. Study-wide results and caveats: Blood samples included most of the expanded thyroid clonotypes exceeding 0.001.

Germline trimming cut 5 bases from V and 0 bases from J; bases unmatched to any gene: 2. Looked up from germline, CDR1 is SNHLY and CDR2 is FYNNEI. The CDR3 contains 16 residues. Notes on this clonotype: What it recognizes is unknown.

Researchers took RNA transcripts and amplified the TCR beta CDR3 regions from them. The HTBI set primed first-round TCR CDR3 RT-PCR. TCRdb fed the multiplex PCR reads into MiXCR, producing one record per CDR3 protein. The repertoire holds 500,000 to 750,000 distinct CDR3 sequences, with roughly 14% as singletons. The chain couples TRBV2 to TRBJ2-3, with TRBD2 matching over 13 bases. Sequenced material: blood. This TCR was sampled from a woman aged 25 to 45 with Graves' hyperthyroidism. The CDR3 bases are TGTGCCAGCAGTAGGACTAGCGGGGGAAGCACAGATACGCAGTATTTT. It translates to CASSRTSGGSTDTQYF.